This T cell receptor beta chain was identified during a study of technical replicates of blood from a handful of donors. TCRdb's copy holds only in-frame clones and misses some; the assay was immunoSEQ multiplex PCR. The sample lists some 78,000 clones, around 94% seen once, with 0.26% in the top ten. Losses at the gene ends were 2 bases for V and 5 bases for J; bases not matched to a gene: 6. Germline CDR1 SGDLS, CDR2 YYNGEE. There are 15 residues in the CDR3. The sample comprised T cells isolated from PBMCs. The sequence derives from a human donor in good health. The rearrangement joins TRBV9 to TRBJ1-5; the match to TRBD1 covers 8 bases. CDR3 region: CASSVLDRADQPQHF. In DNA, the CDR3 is TGTGCCAGCAGCGTCTTGGACAGGGCCGATCAGCCCCAGCATTTT. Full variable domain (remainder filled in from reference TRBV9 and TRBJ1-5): DSGVTQTPKHLITATGQRVTLRCSPRSGDLSVYWYQQSLDQGLQFLIQYYNGEERAKGNILERFSAQQFPDLHSELNLSSLELGDSALYFCASSVLDRADQPQHFGDGTRLSIL.